The source of this T cell receptor beta chain is a study of T-cell reconstitution after alpha-beta-depleted transplantation in children. Study-wide points: T-cell counts and diversity at one year following transplant were attributed mainly to newly produced T cells.

Preparation of the TCRbeta library was carried out with unique molecular identifiers. TCRdb re-called the PCR reads with MiXCR, one entry per CDR3 protein. The sample has about 440,000 distinct CDR3 sequences; around two fifths are singletons. As regards this clonotype: Its specificity is not known.

The germline CDR1 and CDR2 sequences are DFQATT and SNEGSKA (reference sequence). The CDR3 spans 13 residues. V shed 6 bases and J shed 6 bases, with 16 bases lying between them. Sequencing was performed on PBMCs, taken before TCRalphabeta/CD19-depleted stem cell transplant. The receptor's source is a girl aged 2-10 years with aplastic anemia, due to receive a stem cell transplant. The chain joins TRBV20-1 to TRBJ2-3; D gene unclear. The DNA of the CDR3 is TGCAGTGCACAGTCCACCTTGGAGGATACGCAGTATTTT. Translation: CSAQSTLEDTQYF.